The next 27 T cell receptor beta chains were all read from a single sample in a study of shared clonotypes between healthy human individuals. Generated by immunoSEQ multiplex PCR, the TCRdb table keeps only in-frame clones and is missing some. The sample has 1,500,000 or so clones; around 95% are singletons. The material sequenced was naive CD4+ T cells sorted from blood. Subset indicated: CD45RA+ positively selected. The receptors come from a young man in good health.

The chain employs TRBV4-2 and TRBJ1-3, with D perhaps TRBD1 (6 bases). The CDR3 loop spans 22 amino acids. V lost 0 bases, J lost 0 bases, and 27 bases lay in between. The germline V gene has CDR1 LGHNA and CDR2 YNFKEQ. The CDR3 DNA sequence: TGTGCCAGCAGCCAAGAAGGGGTAGTGGGCCGGGGGCGGTTTTTCTCTGGAAACACCATATATTTT. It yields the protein CASSQEGVVGRGRFFSGNTIYF.

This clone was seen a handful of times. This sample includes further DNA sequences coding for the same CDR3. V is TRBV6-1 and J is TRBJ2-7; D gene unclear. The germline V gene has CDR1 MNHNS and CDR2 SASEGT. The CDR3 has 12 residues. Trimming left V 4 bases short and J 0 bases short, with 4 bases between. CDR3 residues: CASSAPSYEQYF. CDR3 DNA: TGTGCCAGCAGTGCCCCCTCCTACGAGCAGTACTTC.

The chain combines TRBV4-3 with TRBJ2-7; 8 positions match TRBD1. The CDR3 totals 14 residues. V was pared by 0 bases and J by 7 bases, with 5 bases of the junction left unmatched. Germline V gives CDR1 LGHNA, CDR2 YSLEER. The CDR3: CASSQDLRGLEQYF. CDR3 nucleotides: TGCGCCAGCAGCCAAGATCTCAGGGGGCTGGAGCAGTACTTC.

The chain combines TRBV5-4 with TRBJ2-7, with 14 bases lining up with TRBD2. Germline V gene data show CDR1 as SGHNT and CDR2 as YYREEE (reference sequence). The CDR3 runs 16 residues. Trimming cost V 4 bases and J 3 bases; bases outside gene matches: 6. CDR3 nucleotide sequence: TGTGCCAGCAGCCCTGGGACTAGCGGGAGTTTCTACGAGCAGTACTTC. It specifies CASSPGTSGSFYEQYF. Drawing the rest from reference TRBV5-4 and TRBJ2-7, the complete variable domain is ETGVTQSPTHLIKTRGQQVTLRCSSQSGHNTVSWYQQALGQGPQFIFQYYREEENGRGNFPPRFSGLQFPNYSSELNVNALELDDSALYLCASSPGTSGSFYEQYFGPGTRLTVT.

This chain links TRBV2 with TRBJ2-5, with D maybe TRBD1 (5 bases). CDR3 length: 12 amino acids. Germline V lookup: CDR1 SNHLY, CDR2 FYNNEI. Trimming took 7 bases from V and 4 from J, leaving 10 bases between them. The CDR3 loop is CASKARGETQYF. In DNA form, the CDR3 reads TGTGCCAGCAAGGCTAGGGGAGAGACCCAGTACTTC.

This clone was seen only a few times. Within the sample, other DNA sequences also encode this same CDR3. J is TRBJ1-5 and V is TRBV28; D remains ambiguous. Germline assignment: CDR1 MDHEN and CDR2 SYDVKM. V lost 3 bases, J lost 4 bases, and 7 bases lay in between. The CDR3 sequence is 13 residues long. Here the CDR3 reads CASSFLGNQPQHF. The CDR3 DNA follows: TGTGCCAGCAGTTTTCTGGGGAATCAGCCCCAGCATTTT.

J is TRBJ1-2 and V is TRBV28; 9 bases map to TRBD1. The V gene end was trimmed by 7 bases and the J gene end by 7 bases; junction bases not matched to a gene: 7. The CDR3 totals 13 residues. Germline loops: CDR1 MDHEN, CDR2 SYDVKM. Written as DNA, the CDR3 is TGTGCCAGCAACACCGGGACAGGGTTTGGCTACACCTTC. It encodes CASNTGTGFGYTF.

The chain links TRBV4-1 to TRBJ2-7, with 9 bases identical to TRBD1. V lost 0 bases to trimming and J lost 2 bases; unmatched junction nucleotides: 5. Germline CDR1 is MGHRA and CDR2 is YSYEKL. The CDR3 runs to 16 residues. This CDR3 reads CASSQDLGTGTYEQYF. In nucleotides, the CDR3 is TGCGCCAGCAGCCAAGATCTCGGGACAGGGACCTACGAGCAGTACTTC.

CDR3 in DNA: TGCAGCGTTGATGGCCAGGGGGGCTCCTACGAGCAGTACTTC. Translation: CSVDGQGGSYEQYF. V gene TRBV29-1 combines with J gene TRBJ2-7, with D maybe TRBD1 (7 bases). V lost 3 bases, J lost 0 bases, and 12 bases lay in between. This CDR3 has 14 residues. Germline V CDR1 and CDR2: SQVTM, ANQGSEA.

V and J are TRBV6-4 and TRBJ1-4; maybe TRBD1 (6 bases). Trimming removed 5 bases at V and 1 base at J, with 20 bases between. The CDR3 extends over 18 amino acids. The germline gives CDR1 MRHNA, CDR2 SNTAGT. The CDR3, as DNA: TGTGCCAGCAGTTTAGAACGGAACGCAGGGGTAACTAATGAAAAACTGTTTTTT. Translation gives CASSLERNAGVTNEKLFF.

CDR3 protein: CASRGVNQPQHF. The CDR3 nucleotides read TGTGCCTCGAGAGGAGTCAATCAGCCCCAGCATTTT. The genes are TRBV6-1 and TRBJ1-5; D is unclear. Germline CDR1 reads MNHNS; CDR2 reads SASEGT. The V end lost 11 bases, the J end lost 3 bases, and 11 bases lay between the germline ends. This CDR3 spans 12 amino acids.

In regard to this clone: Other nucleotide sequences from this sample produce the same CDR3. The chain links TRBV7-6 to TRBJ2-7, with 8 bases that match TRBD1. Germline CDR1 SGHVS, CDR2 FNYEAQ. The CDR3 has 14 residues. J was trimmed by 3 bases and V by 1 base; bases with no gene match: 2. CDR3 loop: CASSLGTGYYEQYF. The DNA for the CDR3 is TGTGCCAGCAGCTTAGGGACAGGGTACTACGAGCAGTACTTC.

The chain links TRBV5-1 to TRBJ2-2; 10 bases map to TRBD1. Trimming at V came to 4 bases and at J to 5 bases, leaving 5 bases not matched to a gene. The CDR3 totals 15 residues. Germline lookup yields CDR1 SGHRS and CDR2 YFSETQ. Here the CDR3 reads CASSIGTGVTGELFF. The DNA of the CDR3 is TGCGCCAGCAGCATAGGGACAGGGGTTACCGGGGAGCTGTTTTTT.

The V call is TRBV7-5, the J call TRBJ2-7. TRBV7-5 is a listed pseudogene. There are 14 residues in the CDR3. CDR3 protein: CVRSLGHFSYEQYF. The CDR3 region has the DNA TGTGTCAGAAGCTTAGGGCACTTCTCCTACGAGCAGTACTTC.

The chain's CDR3 is CASSQGFQETQYF. Here the CDR3 DNA reads TGCGCCAGCAGCCAGGGGTTCCAAGAGACCCAGTACTTC. The chain joins TRBV5-1 to TRBJ2-5; perhaps TRBD1 as D (6 bases). Germline CDR1 SGHRS, CDR2 YFSETQ. V was trimmed by 4 bases and J by 1 base, leaving 8 bases between them. CDR3 length: 13 residues.

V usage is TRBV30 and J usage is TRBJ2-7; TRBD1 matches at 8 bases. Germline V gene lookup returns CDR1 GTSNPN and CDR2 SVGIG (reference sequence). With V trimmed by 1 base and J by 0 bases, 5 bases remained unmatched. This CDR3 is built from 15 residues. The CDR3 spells CAWSGTGRGSYEQYF. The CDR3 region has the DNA TGTGCCTGGAGTGGGACAGGGAGAGGCTCCTACGAGCAGTACTTC.

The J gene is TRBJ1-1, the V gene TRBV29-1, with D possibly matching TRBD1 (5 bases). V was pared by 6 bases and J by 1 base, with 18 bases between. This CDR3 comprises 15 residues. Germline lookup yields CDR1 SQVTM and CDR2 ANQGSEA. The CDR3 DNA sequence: TGCAGCGTGGACCGCAGGGTCCAAGCGAACACTGAAGCTTTCTTT. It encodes CSVDRRVQANTEAFF. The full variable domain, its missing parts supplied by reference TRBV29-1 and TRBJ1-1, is SAVISQKPSRDICQRGTSLTIQCQVDSQVTMMFWYRQQPGQSLTLIATANQGSEATYESGFVIDKFPISRPNLTFSTLTVSNMSPEDSSIYLCSVDRRVQANTEAFFGQGTRLTVV.

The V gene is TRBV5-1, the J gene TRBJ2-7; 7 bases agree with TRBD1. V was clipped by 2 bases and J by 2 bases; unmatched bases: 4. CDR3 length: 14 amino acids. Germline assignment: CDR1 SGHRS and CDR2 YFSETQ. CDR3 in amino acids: CASSLQGTPYEQYF. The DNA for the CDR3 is TGCGCCAGCAGCTTACAGGGGACCCCCTACGAGCAGTACTTC.

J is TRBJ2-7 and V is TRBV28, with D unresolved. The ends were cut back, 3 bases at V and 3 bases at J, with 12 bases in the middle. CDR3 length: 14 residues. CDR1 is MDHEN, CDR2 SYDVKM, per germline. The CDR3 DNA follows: TGTGCCAGCAGTTTCGAAGGATTGCGCTACGAGCAGTACTTC. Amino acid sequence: CASSFEGLRYEQYF. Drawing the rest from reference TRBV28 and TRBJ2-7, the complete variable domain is DVKVTQSSRYLVKRTGEKVFLECVQDMDHENMFWYRQDPGLGLRLIYFSYDVKMKEKGDIPEGYSVSREKKERFSLILESASTNQTSMYLCASSFEGLRYEQYFGPGTRLTVT.

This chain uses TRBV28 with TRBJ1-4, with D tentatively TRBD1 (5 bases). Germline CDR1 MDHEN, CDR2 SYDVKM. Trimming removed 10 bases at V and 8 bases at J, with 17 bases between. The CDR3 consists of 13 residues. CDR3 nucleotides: TGTGCCACCACGGGCAGGGTCTTGGAAAAACTGTTTTTT. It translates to CATTGRVLEKLFF.

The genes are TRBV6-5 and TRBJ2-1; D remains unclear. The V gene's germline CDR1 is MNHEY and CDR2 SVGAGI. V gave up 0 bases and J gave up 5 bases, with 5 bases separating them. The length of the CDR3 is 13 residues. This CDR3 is CASSYSWNNEQFF. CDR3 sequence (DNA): TGTGCCAGCAGTTACTCTTGGAACAATGAGCAGTTCTTC.

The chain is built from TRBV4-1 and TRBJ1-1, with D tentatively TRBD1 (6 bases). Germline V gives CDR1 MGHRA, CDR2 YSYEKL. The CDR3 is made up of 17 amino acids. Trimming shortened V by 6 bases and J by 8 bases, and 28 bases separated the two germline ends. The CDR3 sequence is CASSRVVFRDKISEAFF. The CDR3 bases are TGCGCCAGCAGTCGGGTCGTCTTCCGGGACAAGATAAGCGAAGCTTTCTTT.

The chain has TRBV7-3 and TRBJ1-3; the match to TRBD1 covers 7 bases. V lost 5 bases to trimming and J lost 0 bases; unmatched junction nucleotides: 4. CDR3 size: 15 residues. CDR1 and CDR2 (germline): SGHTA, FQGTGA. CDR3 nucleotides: TGTGCCAGCAGCCTAGACAGGGTCTCTGGAAACACCATATATTTT. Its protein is CASSLDRVSGNTIYF.

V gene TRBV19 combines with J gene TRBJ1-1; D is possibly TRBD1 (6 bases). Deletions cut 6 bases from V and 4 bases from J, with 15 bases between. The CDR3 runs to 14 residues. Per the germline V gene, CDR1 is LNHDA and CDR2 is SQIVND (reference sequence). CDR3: CASSPGVVITEAFF. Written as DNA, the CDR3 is TGTGCCAGTAGCCCAGGGGTGGTAATCACTGAAGCTTTCTTT.

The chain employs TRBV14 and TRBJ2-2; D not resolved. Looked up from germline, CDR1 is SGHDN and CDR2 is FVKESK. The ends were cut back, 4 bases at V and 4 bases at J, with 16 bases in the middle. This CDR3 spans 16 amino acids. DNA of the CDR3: TGTGCCAGCAGCCCTTCCACAAGGCAAACCACCGGGGAGCTGTTTTTT. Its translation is CASSPSTRQTTGELFF.

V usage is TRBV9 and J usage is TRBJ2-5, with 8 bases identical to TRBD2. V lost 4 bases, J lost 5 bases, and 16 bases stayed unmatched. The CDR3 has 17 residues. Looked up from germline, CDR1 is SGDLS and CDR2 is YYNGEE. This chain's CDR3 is CASSIFQSGSFWETQYF. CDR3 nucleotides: TGTGCCAGCAGCATATTCCAGAGCGGGAGTTTTTGGGAGACCCAGTACTTC.

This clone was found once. CDR3 nucleotide sequence: TGTGCCAGCAGCTTAGCTTCGGCCACCTACTACAATGAGCAGTTCTTC. Encoded protein: CASSLASATYYNEQFF. The chain links TRBV7-2 to TRBJ2-1; no definite D call. The CDR3 runs 16 residues. Germline V gene data show CDR1 as SGHTA and CDR2 as FQGNSA. Trimming stripped 0 bases from V and 3 bases from J, with 12 bases between.